These 14 T cell receptor beta chains were all obtained from the same sample, sequenced in a study of blood T cell repertoires in COVID-19. Only in-frame clones appear in the TCRdb table, and some are missing; sequencing was by immunoSEQ multiplex PCR. Among roughly 150,000 clones, roughly 78% were seen once, and the ten largest hold roughly 15%. Material: peripheral blood. The receptors originated from a human donor with acute or convalescent COVID-19. The donor label of this sample is uncertain.

This clone was picked up a small number of times. The V gene is TRBV29-1, the J gene TRBJ1-5; 9 positions agree with TRBD1. The CDR3 consists of 13 residues. The germline CDR1 and CDR2 sequences are SQVTM and ANQGSEA. V lost 4 bases to trimming and J lost 5 bases; unmatched junction nucleotides: 3. CDR3: CSVGGDRDQPQHF. CDR3 coding DNA: TGCAGCGTTGGGGGGGACAGGGATCAGCCCCAGCATTTT.

In this sample, this clone turned up once. In DNA form, the CDR3 reads TGTGCCAGCAGCCAAGATTTAGTCTCTGGAAACACCATATATTTT. Its protein product is CASSQDLVSGNTIYF. This sequence joins TRBV3-1 (or the pseudogene TRBV3-2) and TRBJ1-3; D gene ambiguous. CDR3 length: 15 residues. The V and J ends lost 0 bases and 0 bases respectively, with 6 bases between them. Per germline, CDR1 LGHDT and CDR2 YNNKEL (reference sequence).

This rearrangement joins TRBV5-1 to TRBJ1-5; the D is unclear. Germline assignment: CDR1 SGHRS and CDR2 YFSETQ. The CDR3 is 13 residues long. The germline V and J ends were trimmed by 0 bases and 4 bases, with 5 bases remaining between them. Written as DNA, the CDR3 is TGCGCCAGCAGCTTGGACAGTAATCAGCCCCAGCATTTT. Translated, it gives CASSLDSNQPQHF.

The J gene is TRBJ2-7, the V gene TRBV6-6; D is perhaps TRBD1 (6 bases). CDR1 and CDR2 (germline): MNHNY, SVGAGI (reference sequence). The CDR3 runs to 13 residues. The V end lost 4 bases, the J end lost 2 bases, and 9 bases lay between the germline ends. CDR3 in DNA: TGTGCCAGCAGTTTCCAGGGGACCTACGAGCAGTACTTC. It codes for CASSFQGTYEQYF.

V and J are TRBV7-2 and TRBJ1-1, with TRBD1 matching 8 bases. V lost 5 bases and J lost 2; bases outside the gene matches: 7. Germline-derived CDR1 and CDR2 are SGHTA and FQGNSA. The CDR3 runs to 15 residues. CDR3 protein: CASSPGTGRNTEAFF. The CDR3, as DNA: TGTGCCAGCAGCCCCGGGACAGGACGAAACACTGAAGCTTTCTTT.

The chain links TRBV6-4 to TRBJ1-1; 10 bases align to TRBD1. The trim removed 6 bases at V and 4 bases at J, leaving 8 bases unmatched. The CDR3 runs to 15 residues. Per the germline V gene, CDR1 is MRHNA and CDR2 is SNTAGT. The CDR3, as DNA: TGTGCCAGCAGGGATCCGGGACAGGGGATCACTGAAGCTTTCTTT. This gives the protein CASRDPGQGITEAFF.

This clone was seen once. V usage is TRBV4-1 and J usage is TRBJ1-5; D is possibly TRBD1 (6 bases). The CDR3 spans 16 residues. Trimming removed 0 bases from V and 1 base from J, with 10 bases in between. Germline values: CDR1 MGHRA, CDR2 YSYEKL. Here the CDR3 DNA reads TGCGCCAGCAGCCAAGAAGTCACAGGGAGCAATCAGCCCCAGCATTTT. Amino acids: CASSQEVTGSNQPQHF.

The rearrangement links TRBV5-1 to TRBJ1-5; 7 bases agree with TRBD1. Germline assignment: CDR1 SGHRS and CDR2 YFSETQ. Germline trimming cut 2 bases from V and 5 bases from J; bases unmatched to any gene: 4. The CDR3 loop spans 14 amino acids. CDR3 sequence (DNA): TGCGCCAGCAGCTTCGGGACAGCGGATCAGCCCCAGCATTTT. Protein: CASSFGTADQPQHF.

The J gene is TRBJ1-2, the V gene TRBV5-6; the D gene is possibly TRBD1 (6 bases). Germline V gene data show CDR1 as SGHDT and CDR2 as YYEEEE. The CDR3 runs 13 residues. Trimming stripped 5 bases from V and 8 bases from J, with 16 bases between. The CDR3 is CASRSGTPGGYTF. The CDR3, as DNA: TGTGCCAGCAGATCCGGGACACCGGGCGGCTACACCTTC.

The genes are TRBV6-5 and TRBJ1-2, with TRBD1 as a possible D gene (6 bases). The ends were cut back, 7 bases at V and 1 base at J, with 16 bases in the middle. Per germline, CDR1 MNHEY and CDR2 SVGAGI. This CDR3 has 15 residues. CDR3 residues: CASTYQVRGNYGYTF. CDR3 DNA sequence: TGTGCCAGCACCTACCAGGTCAGGGGTAACTATGGCTACACCTTC.

The chain employs TRBV6-5 and TRBJ2-5; 7 nucleotides align to TRBD1. V shed 6 bases and J 2 bases; nucleotides not matched to a gene: 6. CDR1 is MNHEY and CDR2 is SVGAGI in the germline V gene. This CDR3 has 14 amino acids. The CDR3 is CASSRGTDQETQYF. The CDR3 DNA reads as TGTGCCAGCAGCAGAGGGACAGATCAAGAGACCCAGTACTTC.

The genes are TRBV10-1 and TRBJ1-2, with D possibly TRBD1 on 5 matching bases. CDR1 is WNHNN, CDR2 SYGVQD, per germline (reference sequence). The CDR3 contains 14 residues. With 0 bases removed from V and 8 bases from J, the gap between germline ends came to 13 bases. CDR3 residues: CASSESKRGLGYTF. CDR3 sequence (DNA): TGCGCCAGCAGTGAGTCGAAGCGGGGCCTGGGCTACACCTTC.

The chain couples TRBV3-1 (or the pseudogene TRBV3-2) to TRBJ1-1; no clear D. V was shortened by 1 base and J by 6 bases, with 12 bases between the two germline ends. The CDR3 extends over 14 amino acids. Looked up from germline, CDR1 is LGHDT and CDR2 is YNNKEL (reference sequence). CDR3 nucleotides: TGTGCCAGCAGCCAAGGAGGGCGAGGGCCTGAAGCTTTCTTT. Residues: CASSQGGRGPEAFF.

The chain uses TRBV7-2 and TRBJ1-2; 8 positions agree with TRBD1. The CDR3 totals 14 residues. Trimming removed 4 bases from V and 7 bases from J; junction bases left unmatched: 8. Germline CDR1 reads SGHTA; CDR2 reads FQGNSA. CDR3 sequence reads: CASSWLDRVGGYTF. The CDR3, as DNA: TGTGCCAGCAGCTGGCTGGACAGGGTAGGTGGCTACACCTTC.